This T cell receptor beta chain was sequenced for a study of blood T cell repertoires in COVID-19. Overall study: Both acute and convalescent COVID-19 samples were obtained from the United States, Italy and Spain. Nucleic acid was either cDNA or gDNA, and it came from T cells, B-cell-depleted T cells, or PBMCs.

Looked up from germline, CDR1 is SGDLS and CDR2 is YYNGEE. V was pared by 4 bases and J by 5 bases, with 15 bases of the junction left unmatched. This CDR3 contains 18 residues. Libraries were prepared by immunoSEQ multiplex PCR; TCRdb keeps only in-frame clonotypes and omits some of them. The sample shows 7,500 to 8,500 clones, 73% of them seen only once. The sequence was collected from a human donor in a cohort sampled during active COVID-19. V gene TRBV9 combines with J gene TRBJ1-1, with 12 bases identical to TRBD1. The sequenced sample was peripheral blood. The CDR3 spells CASSPSGPGTGGVTEAFF. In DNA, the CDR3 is TGTGCCAGCAGCCCCAGTGGTCCCGGGACAGGGGGCGTAACTGAAGCTTTCTTT.